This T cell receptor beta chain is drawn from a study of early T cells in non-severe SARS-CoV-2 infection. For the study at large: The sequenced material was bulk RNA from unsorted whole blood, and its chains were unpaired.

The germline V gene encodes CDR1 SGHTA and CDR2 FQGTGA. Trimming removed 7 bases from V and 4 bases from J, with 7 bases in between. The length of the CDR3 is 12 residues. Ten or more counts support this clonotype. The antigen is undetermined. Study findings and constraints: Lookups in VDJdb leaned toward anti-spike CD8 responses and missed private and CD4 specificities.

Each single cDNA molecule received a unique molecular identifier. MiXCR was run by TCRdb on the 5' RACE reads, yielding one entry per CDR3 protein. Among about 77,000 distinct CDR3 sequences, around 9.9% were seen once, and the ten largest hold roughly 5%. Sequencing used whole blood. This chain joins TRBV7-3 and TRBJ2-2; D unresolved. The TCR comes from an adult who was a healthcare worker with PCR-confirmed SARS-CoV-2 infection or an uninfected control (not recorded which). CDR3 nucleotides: TGTGCCAGCACCACCGGCACCGGGGAGCTGTTTTTT. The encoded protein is CASTTGTGELFF.